This TCR beta chain was recovered during a study of T cell repertoires in cytomegalovirus infection. Germline-derived CDR1 and CDR2 are SGHTA and FQGNSA. This CDR3 is built from 14 residues. Deletions cut 8 bases from V and 4 bases from J, with 15 bases between. One entry per CDR3 protein results from TCRdb running MiXCR on the reads. The table has approximately 910,000 distinct CDR3 sequences, around 32% seen once. This clonotype was counted at least ten times. Its antigen is unknown. Sequenced material: cultured CD8+ T cells from PBMCs, taken from culture after CMV antigen stimulation. The chain combines TRBV7-2 with TRBJ1-3, with D tentatively TRBD1 (5 bases). The sequence was collected from a human donor in good health (CMV status not recorded). Some clones in this sample may be carry-over from other donors' samples. Here the CDR3 reads CASAGGVGGNTIYF. The CDR3 bases are TGTGCCAGCGCTGGGGGGGTCGGAGGAAACACCATATATTTT.